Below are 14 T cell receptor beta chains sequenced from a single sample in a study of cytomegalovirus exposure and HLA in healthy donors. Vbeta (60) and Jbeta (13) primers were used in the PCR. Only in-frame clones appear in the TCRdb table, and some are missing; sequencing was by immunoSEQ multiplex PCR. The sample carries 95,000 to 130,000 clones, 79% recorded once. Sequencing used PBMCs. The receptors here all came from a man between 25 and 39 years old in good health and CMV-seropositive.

Here the CDR3 DNA reads TGTGCCAGCAGCCGAAAGGGGGTACTCTATGGCTACACCTTC. It codes for CASSRKGVLYGYTF. The chain combines TRBV6-5 with TRBJ1-2, with D possibly being TRBD1 (6 bases). In germline, CDR1 is MNHEY, CDR2 SVGAGI. The CDR3 extends over 14 amino acids. Trimming stripped 6 bases from V and 4 bases from J, with 15 bases between.

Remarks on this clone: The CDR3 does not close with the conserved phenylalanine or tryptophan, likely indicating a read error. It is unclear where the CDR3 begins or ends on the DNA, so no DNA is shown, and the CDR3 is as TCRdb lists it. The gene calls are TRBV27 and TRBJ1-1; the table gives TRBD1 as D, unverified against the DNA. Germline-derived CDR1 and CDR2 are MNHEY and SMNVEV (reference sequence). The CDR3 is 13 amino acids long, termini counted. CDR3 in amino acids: CASSLSLGTGGFV.

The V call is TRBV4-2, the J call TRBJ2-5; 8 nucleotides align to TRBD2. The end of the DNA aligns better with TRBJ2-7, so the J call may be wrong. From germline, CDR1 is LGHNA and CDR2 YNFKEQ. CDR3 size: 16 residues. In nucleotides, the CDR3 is TGTGCCAGCAGCCACTTACTAGCGGCTAGCTCCTACGAGCAGTACTTC. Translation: CASSHLLAASSYEQYF.

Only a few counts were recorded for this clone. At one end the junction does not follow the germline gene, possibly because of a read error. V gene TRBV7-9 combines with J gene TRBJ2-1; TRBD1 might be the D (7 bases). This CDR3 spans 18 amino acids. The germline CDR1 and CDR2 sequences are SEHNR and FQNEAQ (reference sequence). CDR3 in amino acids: CSSSKTGTGRGIGNEQFF. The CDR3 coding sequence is TGTTCCAGCAGCAAGACAGGGACTGGTCGAGGAATTGGCAATGAGCAGTTCTTC.

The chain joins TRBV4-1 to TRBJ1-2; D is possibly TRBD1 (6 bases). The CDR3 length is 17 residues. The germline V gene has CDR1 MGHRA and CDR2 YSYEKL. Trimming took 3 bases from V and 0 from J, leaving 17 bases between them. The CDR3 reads CASSQMNGQQANYGYTF. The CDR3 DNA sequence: TGCGCCAGCAGCCAGATGAACGGACAGCAAGCTAACTATGGCTACACCTTC.

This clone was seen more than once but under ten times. CDR3 in DNA: TGTGCCAGCAGCTTAGGTGTCGGAGGCTCCTACGAGCAGTACTTC. The encoded protein is CASSLGVGGSYEQYF. The chain has TRBV7-9 and TRBJ2-7; TRBD2 might be the D (5 bases). The CDR3 totals 15 residues. CDR1 is SEHNR, CDR2 FQNEAQ, per germline (reference sequence). Trimming took 1 base from V and 0 from J, leaving 10 bases between them.

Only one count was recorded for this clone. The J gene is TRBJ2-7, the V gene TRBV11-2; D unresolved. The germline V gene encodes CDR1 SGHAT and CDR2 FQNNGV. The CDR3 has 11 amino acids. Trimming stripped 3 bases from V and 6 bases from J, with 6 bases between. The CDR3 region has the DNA TGTGCCAGCAGCTTTACGGGCGAGCAGTACTTC. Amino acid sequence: CASSFTGEQYF.

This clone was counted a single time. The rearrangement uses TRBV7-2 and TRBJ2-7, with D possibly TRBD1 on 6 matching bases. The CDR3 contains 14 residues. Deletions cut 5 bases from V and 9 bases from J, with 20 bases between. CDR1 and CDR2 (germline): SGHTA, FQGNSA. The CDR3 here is CASSGGLGAPRQYF. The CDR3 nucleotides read TGTGCCAGCAGCGGAGGCCTGGGGGCGCCCCGGCAGTACTTC.

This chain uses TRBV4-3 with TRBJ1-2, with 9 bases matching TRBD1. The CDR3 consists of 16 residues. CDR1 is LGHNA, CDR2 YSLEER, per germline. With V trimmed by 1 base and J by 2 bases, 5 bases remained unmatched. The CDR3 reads CASSQAHDRGNYGYTF. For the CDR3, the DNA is TGCGCCAGCAGCCAAGCCCACGACAGGGGGAACTATGGCTACACCTTC.

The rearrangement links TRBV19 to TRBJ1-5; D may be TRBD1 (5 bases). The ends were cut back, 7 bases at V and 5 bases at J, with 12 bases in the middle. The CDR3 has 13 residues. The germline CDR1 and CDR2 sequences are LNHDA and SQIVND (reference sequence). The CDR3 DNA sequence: TGTGCCAGTAAAACCCCGGGGGATCAGCCCCAGCATTTT. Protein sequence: CASKTPGDQPQHF. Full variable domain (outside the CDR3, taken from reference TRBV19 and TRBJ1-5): DGGITQSPKYLFRKEGQNVTLSCEQNLNHDAMYWYRQDPGQGLRLIYYSQIVNDFQKGDIAEGYSVSREKKESFPLTVTSAQKNPTAFYLCASKTPGDQPQHFGDGTRLSIL.

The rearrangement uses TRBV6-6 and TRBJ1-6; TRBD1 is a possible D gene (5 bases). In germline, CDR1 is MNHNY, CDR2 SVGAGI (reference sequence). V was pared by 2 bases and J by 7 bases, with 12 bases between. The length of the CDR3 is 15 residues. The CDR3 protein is CASSYRQGINSPLHF. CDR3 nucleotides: TGTGCCAGCAGTTACCGCCAGGGTATCAATTCACCCCTCCACTTT.

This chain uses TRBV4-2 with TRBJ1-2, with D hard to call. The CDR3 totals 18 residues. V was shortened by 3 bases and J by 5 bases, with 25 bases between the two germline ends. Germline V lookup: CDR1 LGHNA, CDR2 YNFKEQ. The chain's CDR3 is CASSHDFLALKRLYGYTF. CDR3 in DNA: TGTGCCAGCAGCCACGATTTTTTGGCCCTGAAACGATTGTATGGCTACACCTTC.

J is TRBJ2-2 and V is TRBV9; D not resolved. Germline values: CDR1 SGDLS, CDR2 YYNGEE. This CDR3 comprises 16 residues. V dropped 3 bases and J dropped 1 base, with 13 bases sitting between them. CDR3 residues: CASSGFSRLNTGELFF. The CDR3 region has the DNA TGTGCCAGCAGCGGATTCAGTAGACTGAACACCGGGGAGCTGTTTTTT.

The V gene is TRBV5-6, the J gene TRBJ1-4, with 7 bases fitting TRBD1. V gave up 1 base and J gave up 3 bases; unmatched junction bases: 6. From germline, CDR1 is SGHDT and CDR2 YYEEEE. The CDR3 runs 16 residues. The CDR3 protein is CASSLTGEMANEKLFF. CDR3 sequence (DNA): TGTGCCAGCAGCTTGACAGGGGAGATGGCTAATGAAAAACTGTTTTTT.